This TCR beta chain came from a study of cytomegalovirus exposure and HLA in healthy donors (dated by TCRdb to about 2017). Context from the whole study: An earlier analysis of several hundred of the donors reported roughly 270 Gb of sequence data and some 100 million unique TCR beta sequences from about 179 million T cells. Around 300 gigabases of sequencing data and approximately 85 million unique TCR sequences were included in an early release covering roughly 600 HLA-typed donors. Of the roughly 390 genotyped donors, over 80% were placed in the genetic ancestry cluster associated with self-reported Caucasian donors. The study aimed to test whether signatures of past pathogen exposure could be identified by cataloging public T cell receptors. Using immunosequencing, the study profiled T cell repertoires from 500 to 800 subjects and related those repertoires to cytomegalovirus serostatus. Besides the first cohort of approximately 710 subjects, a separate validation cohort made up of 120 different subjects was used. High-throughput TCR immunosequencing, statistical association of individual TCRs with disease status, and machine learning were combined to predict cytomegalovirus infection status. A later analysis re-analyzed previously published TCR beta repertoires from roughly 600 donors and added high-resolution HLA genotyping to study TCR occurrence patterns. Rather than using new phenotypic data, the later analysis identified candidate immune exposures from TCR beta sequences and from how often those sequences occurred across donors. An earlier analysis of 500 to 750 of the donors applied high-throughput TCR beta sequencing to assess whether each TCR beta V gene segment acted as functional or pseudogenic. Donor age, sex, ethnicity and CMV serostatus were compiled together with the repertoire data. A later genetic analysis used genome-wide SNP genotypes for about three fifths of the roughly 700 donors, treating that subset as a discovery cohort. Every discovery cohort repertoire had been produced on one sequencing platform. HLA typing covered class I and class II loci at four-digit resolution. Typing coverage varied by locus: 629-630 donors for A, B, C, DRB1 and DQB1; approximately 560 for DQA1; approximately 610 for DPA1; 450 to 480 for DPB1. Roughly 5 DR-DQ haplotypes were handled as single units for association and clustering because linkage in the cohort was strong. Among around 400 genotyped donors of the cohort, an average of roughly 240,000 unique TCR beta nucleotide sequences were sequenced per donor, 15% to 20% of them non-productive.

The cohort was made up of about 670 healthy bone marrow donors. At the time of sampling, all cohort members were nominally healthy, though unrecorded immune exposures were likely present. The donor was CMV seronegative and belonged to the group of 352 seronegative cohort members. A peripheral blood sample was provided by each donor, and peripheral blood mononuclear cells were used for TCR beta sequencing. Genomic DNA extraction from the blood cell samples was performed with the Qiagen DNeasy Blood Extraction Kit. Spanning cysteine to phenylalanine, the CDR3 consists of 14 amino acids. Only the CDR3 DNA stays, 42 bases, in frame from base 1. Ends trimmed: V by 6 bases, J by 8 bases; bases unmatched to a gene: 7. Based on the germline V gene, the CDR1 and CDR2 sequences are MGHDK and SYGVNS. Library preparation was by the immunoSEQ multiplex PCR assay. A mixture of 60 forward primers for TCR Vbeta segments and 13 reverse primers for TCR Jbeta segments was used in the multiplex PCR. A multiplex PCR assay on genomic DNA amplified the CDR3 region of rearranged TCR beta genes. The amplified TCR beta libraries were sequenced on the Illumina HiSeq System as 87-base-pair reads. The paper's processing steps were these. In a later analysis, tens of millions of unique TCR beta chains were counted across the roughly 610 repertoires, and around 10 million of these chains were shared by at least two donors. To remove PCR and sequencing errors, raw reads were error-corrected and collapsed into unique sequences using a nearest-neighbor algorithm that merged closely related sequences. To assign V, D and J gene segments, CDR3 sequences were aligned to IMGT reference sequences. For a sequence to be retained, at least a six-nucleotide match to both a V gene segment and a J gene segment was required. A rearrangement counted as productive if the CDR3 had no stop codons and remained in frame with V and J, and every other rearrangement counted as non-productive. CDR3 was defined according to IMGT convention as the region running from the second conserved V-encoded cysteine to the conserved J-encoded phenylalanine. In an earlier analysis of roughly 610 of the donors, sequences lacking an unambiguous match to a single V gene segment were excluded. In an earlier analysis of approximately 590 of the donors, a V segment was called functional when productive rearrangements were above 56.7%, and segregating when the standard deviation between donors exceeded 5%. A statistical classification framework was built for diagnosing cytomegalovirus status from the catalog of TCR beta chain sequences. V and J gene assignment, in a later analysis, came from comparing TCR nucleotide sequences with IMGT/GENE-DB human TR gene sequences. In a later analysis, CDR3 sequences and most-parsimonious VDJ recombination scenarios were assigned using the TCRdist pipeline. In a later analysis, every TCR beta chain was defined by the combination of its CDR3 amino acid sequence and its V-gene family, and reads without a unique V-gene family were dropped. A later analysis removed several hundred highly shared, low-generation-probability nucleotide sequences to deal with suspected cross-contamination and a sequencing artifact. For each public chain, a later analysis derived a clonal expansion index from normalized ranks of inferred template counts within each repertoire. Generation probabilities in a later analysis came from a VDJ recombination model fitted to out-of-frame rearrangements, and those results were checked against IGoR. In a later analysis, hypergeometric tests were used to score TCR-TCR, TCR-HLA and TCR-CMV co-occurrence, with a repertoire-size bias correction applied to TCR pairs. In a later analysis, false discovery rates were estimated by permuting HLA or CMV assignments 20 times. In a later analysis, co-occurring TCRs were grouped using DBSCAN, and TCRdist sequence similarity was added for clustering within HLA-allele-positive subsets. Co-occurrence clustering excluded repertoires with fewer than 30,000 or more than 120,000 public chains, plus five with anomalous nucleotide sharing. Not all clones reach the TCRdb copy of this immuneACCESS table, which keeps in-frame sequences only. Checked studies attribute under half of the gap to unresolved V genes and leave the rest unexplained. Clone size and V and J calls were adopted from that table, with D and trimming inferred from the DNA. The sample table shows about 170,000 clones, and 55% to 65% are seen once. Jointly, the top ten make up over 2.5% of the sample.

General findings and caveats noted by the study authors: Strong co-occurrence of HLA alleles, especially DR and DQ, made assigning TCR associations to individual alleles difficult. In an earlier analysis of about 550 of the donors, most TCR beta V segments were observed in productive rearrangements about 90% or about 30% of the time, broadly matching IMGT annotations. Because counts were too low, some 17 rarely observed V segments, including chromosome 9 orphons, were excluded from the earlier analysis of around 590 of the donors. In a later analysis, HLA-associated TCR beta chains were found to be more clonally expanded and to have lower generation probabilities than equally common non-associated chains. Correlated functional status among segregating V segments might reflect linkage disequilibrium, but an unknown experimental factor could not be ruled out. Because HLA typing was unavailable for some donors at each locus, only the typed subset was used in association tests. According to a later analysis, most CMV-associated TCR beta chains appeared to be HLA-restricted, and the HLA associations seemed to be driven largely by CMV exposure. Across donors, most TCR sequences were observed very rarely, whereas some public TCRs were present in many individuals. A later analysis reported that several top co-occurrence clusters appeared linked to parvovirus B19, influenza, CMV and Epstein-Barr virus. This cohort had only TCR beta chains sequenced, and the lack of alpha or paired-chain data limited which features could be detected. According to a later genetic analysis, donors in an Asian-associated ancestry cluster had fewer N-insertions in productive TCRs than the approximately 670-donor mean. The authors suggested that the approach could potentially be generalized to other disease states and immunological phenotypes. A later analysis associated about 18,000 TCR beta sequences with specific HLA alleles at a false discovery rate of 0.05. In vitro tests confirmed that a few of the cytomegalovirus-associated TCR beta chains recognize cytomegalovirus antigens. The study gave a list of under 200 TCR beta chains associated with cytomegalovirus. Because the 87-base-pair reads could not distinguish some IMGT-functional V segments, including TRBV6-2 and TRBV6-3, those segments were excluded. In a later genetic analysis, a missense DCLRE1C variant was associated with V-gene and J-gene trimming of TCR beta chains, and the association was replicated in an independent cohort. According to a later analysis, TCR association rates differed among HLA loci, with DRB1 alleles showing the most associated TCRs and HLA-C alleles showing the fewest. The only immune exposure information available for the cohort was CMV serostatus. A further reported finding was that TCR beta sequences accurately predicted the HLA-A and HLA-B alleles for most subjects in the first cohort. Roughly uniform sequencing depth across donors was assumed in presence/absence analyses, although this assumption may not hold. In both the original and validation cohorts, the classifier was reported to diagnose cytomegalovirus status with high specificity and sensitivity. A group of highly shared sequence variants was considered likely to be a technical artifact of the sequencing pipeline.

This clone appeared once. What this receptor recognizes is not known. Base qualities were left out, and no much larger clone turns up one base away. The chain is made from TRBV25-1 and TRBJ1-4; 9 bases in between match TRBD1. This sequence originates from a man aged 40-55 years in good health and CMV-seronegative. The sequencing sample was made of PBMCs. The nucleotide sequence is given as TGTGCCAGCAGGAAGGACAGGGGCGGCGAAAAACTGTTTTTT. This translates into CASRKDRGGEKLFF.